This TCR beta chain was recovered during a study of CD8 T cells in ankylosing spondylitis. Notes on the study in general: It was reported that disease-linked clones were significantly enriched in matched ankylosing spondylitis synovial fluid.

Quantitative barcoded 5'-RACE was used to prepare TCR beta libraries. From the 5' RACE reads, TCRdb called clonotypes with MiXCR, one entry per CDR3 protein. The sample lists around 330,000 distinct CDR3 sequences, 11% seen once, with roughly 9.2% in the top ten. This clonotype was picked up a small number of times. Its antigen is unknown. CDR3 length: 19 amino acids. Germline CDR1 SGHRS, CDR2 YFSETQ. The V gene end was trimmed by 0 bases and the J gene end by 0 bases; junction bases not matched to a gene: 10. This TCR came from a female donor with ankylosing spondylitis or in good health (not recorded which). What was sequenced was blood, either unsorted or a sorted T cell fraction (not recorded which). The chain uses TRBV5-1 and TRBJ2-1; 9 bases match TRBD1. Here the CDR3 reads CASSLEDRGPFSSYNEQFF. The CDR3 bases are TGCGCCAGCAGCTTGGAGGACAGGGGTCCCTTCAGCTCCTACAATGAGCAGTTCTTC.